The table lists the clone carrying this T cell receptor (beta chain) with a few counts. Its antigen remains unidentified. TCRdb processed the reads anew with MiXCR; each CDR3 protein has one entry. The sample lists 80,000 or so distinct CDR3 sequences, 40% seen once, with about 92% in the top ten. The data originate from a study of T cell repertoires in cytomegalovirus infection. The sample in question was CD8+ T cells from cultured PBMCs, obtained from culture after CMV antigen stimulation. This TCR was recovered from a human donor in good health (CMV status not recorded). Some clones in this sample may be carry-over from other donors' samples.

Written as DNA, the CDR3 is TGTGCCAGCAGCTTATCAGGGGGTGGCGTCAATGAGCAGTTCTTC. Its translation: CASSLSGGGVNEQFF. The genes are TRBV11-2 and TRBJ2-1; 7 bases are shared with TRBD1. Germline CDR1 is SGHAT and CDR2 is FQNNGV. The trim removed 2 bases at V and 6 bases at J, leaving 7 bases unmatched. The CDR3 length is 15 residues.